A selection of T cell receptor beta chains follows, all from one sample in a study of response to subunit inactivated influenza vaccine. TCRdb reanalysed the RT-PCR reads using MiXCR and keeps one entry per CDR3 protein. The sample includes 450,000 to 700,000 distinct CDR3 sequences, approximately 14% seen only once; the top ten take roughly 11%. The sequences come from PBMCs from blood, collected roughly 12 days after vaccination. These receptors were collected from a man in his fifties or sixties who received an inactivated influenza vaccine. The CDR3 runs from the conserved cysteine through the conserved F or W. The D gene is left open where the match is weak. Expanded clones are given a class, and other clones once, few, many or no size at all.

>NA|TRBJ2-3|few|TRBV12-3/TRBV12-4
CASSRGSWDTQYF
TGTGCCAGCAGTCGGGGGTCTTGGGATACGCAGTATTTT
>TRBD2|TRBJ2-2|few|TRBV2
CASLPLAGVNTGELFF
TGTGCCAGTTTGCCGCTAGCGGGAGTGAACACCGGGGAGCTGTTTTTT
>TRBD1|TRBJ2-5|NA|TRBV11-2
CASSPRGGTGGEKTQYF
TGTGCCAGCAGCCCACGAGGCGGAACAGGGGGAGAGAAGACCCAGTACTTC
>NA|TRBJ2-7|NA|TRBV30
CALGLSYEQYF
TGTGCCTTGGGACTTTCCTACGAGCAGTACTTC
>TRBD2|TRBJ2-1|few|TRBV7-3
CASSLQTSVDNEQFF
TGTGCCAGCAGCCTCCAGACTAGCGTAGACAATGAGCAGTTCTTC
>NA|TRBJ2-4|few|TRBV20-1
CSANGRDGDRNIQYF
TGCAGTGCCAACGGTCGGGACGGTGATAGAAACATTCAGTACTTC
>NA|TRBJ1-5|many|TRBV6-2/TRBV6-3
CASGPYSNQPQHF
TGTGCCAGCGGACCTTATAGCAATCAGCCCCAGCATTTT
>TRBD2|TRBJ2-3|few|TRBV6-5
CASSYTKTSARTDTQYF
TGTGCCAGCAGTTACACAAAGACTAGCGCACGCACAGATACGCAGTATTTT
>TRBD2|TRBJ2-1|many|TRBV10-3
CAISGGPTSGNEQFF
TGTGCCATCAGCGGAGGGCCAACTAGCGGCAATGAGCAGTTCTTC
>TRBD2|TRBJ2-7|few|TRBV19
CASSIDSGRSEQYF
TGTGCCAGTAGTATTGATAGCGGGAGAAGCGAGCAGTACTTC
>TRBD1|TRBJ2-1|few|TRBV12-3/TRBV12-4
CASSGDRVNEQFF
TGTGCCAGCAGTGGGGACAGGGTCAATGAGCAGTTCTTC
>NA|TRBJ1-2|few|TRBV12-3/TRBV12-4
CASSPWSEARGYTF
TGTGCCAGCAGTCCCTGGAGCGAAGCCAGAGGCTACACCTTC
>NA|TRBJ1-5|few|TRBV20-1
CSARGDQTFLYSNQPQHF
TGCAGTGCTAGAGGGGACCAGACTTTTCTTTATAGCAATCAGCCCCAGCATTTT
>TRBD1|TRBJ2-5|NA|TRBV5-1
CASSFAGTGTAETQYF
TGCGCCAGCAGCTTCGCCGGGACAGGGACGGCAGAGACCCAGTACTTC
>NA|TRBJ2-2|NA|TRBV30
CAWRQLRRSNTGELFF
TGTGCTTGGAGGCAGCTCCGACGCTCGAACACCGGGGAGCTGTTTTTT
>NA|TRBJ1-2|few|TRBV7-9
CASSLAGTETNYGYTF
TGTGCCAGCAGCTTAGCTGGGACGGAGACTAACTATGGCTACACCTTC
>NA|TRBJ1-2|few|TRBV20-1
CSARLTADNGYTF
TGCAGTGCTAGGTTAACGGCAGATAATGGCTACACCTTC
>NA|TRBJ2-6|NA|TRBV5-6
CASSVLWANVLTF
TGTGCCAGCAGCGTGCTCTGGGCCAACGTCCTGACTTTC
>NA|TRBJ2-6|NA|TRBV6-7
CASSQHPRSGANVLTF
TGTGCCAGCAGCCAGCACCCGAGATCTGGGGCCAACGTCCTGACTTTC
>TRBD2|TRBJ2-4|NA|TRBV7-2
CASMRPGGKPFKNIQYF
TGTGCCAGCATGCGACCGGGGGGGAAACCCTTCAAAAACATTCAGTACTTC
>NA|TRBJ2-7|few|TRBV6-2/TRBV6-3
CASSYRDITYEQYF
TGTGCCAGCAGTTACCGGGACATAACCTACGAGCAGTACTTC
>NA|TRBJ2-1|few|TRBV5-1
CASSWGLAESSYNEQFF
TGCGCCAGCAGCTGGGGGCTAGCGGAGAGCTCCTACAATGAGCAGTTCTTC
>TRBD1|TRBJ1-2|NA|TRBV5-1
CASRAGTDYGYTF
TGCGCCAGCAGAGCCGGGACAGACTATGGCTACACCTTC
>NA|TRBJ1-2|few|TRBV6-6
CATKRAEAEGYTF
TGTGCCACCAAACGGGCAGAAGCCGAGGGCTACACCTTC
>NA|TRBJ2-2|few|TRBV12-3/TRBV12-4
CASSLRGFSNTGELFF
TGTGCCAGCAGTTTAAGGGGGTTCTCTAACACCGGGGAGCTGTTTTTT
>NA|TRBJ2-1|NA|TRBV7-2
CASSLALTDHSYNEQFF
TGTGCCAGCAGCTTAGCGCTCACAGACCACTCCTACAATGAGCAGTTCTTC
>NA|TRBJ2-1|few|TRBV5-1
CASSLVPPGEQFF
TGCGCCAGCAGCTTGGTCCCCCCCGGGGAGCAGTTCTTC
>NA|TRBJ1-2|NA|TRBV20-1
CSARDARARHGYTF
TGCAGTGCTAGAGATGCCAGGGCCAGGCATGGCTACACCTTC
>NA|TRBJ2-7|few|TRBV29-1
CSVERGGNDEQYF
TGCAGCGTTGAACGTGGAGGTAACGACGAGCAGTACTTC
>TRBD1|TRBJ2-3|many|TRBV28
CASSPTQGVVTDTQYF
TGTGCCAGCAGTCCCACTCAGGGGGTTGTCACAGATACGCAGTATTTT
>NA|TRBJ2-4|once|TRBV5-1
CGSTTGKGGNIQYF
TGCGGCAGCACCACAGGAAAGGGGGGGAACATTCAGTACTTC
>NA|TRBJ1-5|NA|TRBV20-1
CSASPGSGLNQPQHF
TGCAGTGCTAGTCCGGGTTCGGGGCTCAATCAGCCCCAGCATTTT
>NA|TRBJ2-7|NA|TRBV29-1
CSVQGNSYEQYF
TGCAGCGTTCAGGGAAACTCCTACGAGCAGTACTTC
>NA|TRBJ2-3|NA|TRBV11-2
CASSPRWGADTQYF
TGTGCCAGCAGCCCCCGGTGGGGGGCAGATACGCAGTATTTT
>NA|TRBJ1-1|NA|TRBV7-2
CASSLVSGQGRTEAFF
TGTGCCAGCAGCTTAGTCTCGGGCCAGGGGCGTACTGAAGCTTTCTTT
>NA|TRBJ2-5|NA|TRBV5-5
CASSFAGHRVETQYF
TGTGCCAGCAGCTTTGCCGGTCACAGGGTGGAGACCCAGTACTTC
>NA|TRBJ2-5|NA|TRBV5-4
CASSLVSQQETQYF
TGTGCCAGCAGCTTGGTTTCCCAGCAAGAGACCCAGTACTTC
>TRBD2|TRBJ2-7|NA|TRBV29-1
CSVVGLAGRAYEQYF
TGCAGCGTTGTAGGACTAGCGGGAAGAGCCTACGAGCAGTACTTC
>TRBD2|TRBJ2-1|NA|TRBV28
CASSPRLAGGFEQFF
TGTGCCAGCAGTCCTCGACTAGCGGGGGGATTTGAGCAGTTCTTC
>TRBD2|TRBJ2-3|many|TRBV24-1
CATSTSGGGDTQYF
TGTGCCACCTCGACTAGCGGGGGGGGAGATACGCAGTATTTT
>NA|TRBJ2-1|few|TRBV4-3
CASSQPGLVSVNEQFF
TGCGCCAGCAGCCAACCAGGGTTGGTGTCTGTGAATGAGCAGTTCTTC
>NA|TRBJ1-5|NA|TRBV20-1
CSARAPFRNQPQHF
TGCAGTGCTAGGGCGCCGTTCCGCAATCAGCCCCAGCATTTT
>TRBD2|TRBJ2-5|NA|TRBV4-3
CASSGTSGRGETQYF
TGCGCCAGCTCCGGGACTAGCGGGCGGGGAGAGACCCAGTACTTC
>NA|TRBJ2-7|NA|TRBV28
CASAPGPGLRALPYEQYF
TGTGCCAGCGCTCCAGGTCCCGGGTTGCGGGCGTTACCCTACGAGCAGTACTTC
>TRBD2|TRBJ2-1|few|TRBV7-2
CASSWNLAGANEQFF
TGTGCCAGCAGCTGGAACCTAGCGGGAGCCAATGAGCAGTTCTTC
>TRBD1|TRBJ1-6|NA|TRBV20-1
CSAKRGTANSPLHF
TGCAGTGCCAAAAGGGGGACAGCAAATTCACCCCTCCACTTT
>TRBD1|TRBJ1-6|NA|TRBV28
CASRPGTGDSPLHF
TGTGCCAGCAGACCCGGGACAGGAGATTCACCCCTCCACTTT
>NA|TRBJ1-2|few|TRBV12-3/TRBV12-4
CASSLGVENYGYTF
TGTGCCAGCAGCCTAGGGGTTGAGAACTATGGCTACACCTTC
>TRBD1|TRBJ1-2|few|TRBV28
CASRSQIGTGGRPYYGYTF
TGTGCCAGCAGAAGTCAAATCGGGACAGGGGGAAGACCCTACTATGGCTACACCTTC
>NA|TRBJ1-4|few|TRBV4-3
CASSPAGATNEKLFF
TGCGCCAGCAGCCCAGCTGGCGCAACTAATGAAAAACTGTTTTTT
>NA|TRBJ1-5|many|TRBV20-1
CSARDPRDGSNQPQHF
TGCAGTGCTAGAGATCCGCGGGACGGGAGCAATCAGCCCCAGCATTTT
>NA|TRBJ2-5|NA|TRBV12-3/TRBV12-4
CASNQEQETQYF
TGTGCCAGCAATCAAGAGCAAGAGACCCAGTACTTC
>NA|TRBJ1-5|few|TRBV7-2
CASSSWNNQPQHF
TGTGCCAGCAGCTCTTGGAACAATCAGCCCCAGCATTTT